This T cell receptor beta chain is drawn from a study of blood T cell repertoires in COVID-19. Background on the study: Some COVID-19 samples were acute and others convalescent; all came from the United States, Italy and Spain. The analysed material was cDNA or gDNA that came from T cells, B-cell-depleted T cells, or PBMCs.

Authors' processing steps: Amplifying reference gene primers gave estimates of nucleated cell counts. Repertoires were generated with immunoSEQ multiplex PCR, while TCRdb's copy carries only in-frame clones and drops some. Clonal size and the V and J genes are those of that table, whereas D and trimming came from the DNA. This table has 120,000 to 150,000 clones, approximately 85% appearing once. V was pared by 1 base and J by 1 base, with 7 bases between. The CDR3 has 14 residues. Per germline, CDR1 SGHVS and CDR2 FQNEAQ. The sample comprised peripheral blood. The receptor was derived from a middle-aged man with acute or convalescent COVID-19. The rearrangement links TRBV7-8 to TRBJ1-2; D unresolved. CDR3 DNA: TGTGCCAGCAGCTTAGGATACGGTAACTATGGCTACACCTTC. This sequence encodes CASSLGYGNYGYTF.